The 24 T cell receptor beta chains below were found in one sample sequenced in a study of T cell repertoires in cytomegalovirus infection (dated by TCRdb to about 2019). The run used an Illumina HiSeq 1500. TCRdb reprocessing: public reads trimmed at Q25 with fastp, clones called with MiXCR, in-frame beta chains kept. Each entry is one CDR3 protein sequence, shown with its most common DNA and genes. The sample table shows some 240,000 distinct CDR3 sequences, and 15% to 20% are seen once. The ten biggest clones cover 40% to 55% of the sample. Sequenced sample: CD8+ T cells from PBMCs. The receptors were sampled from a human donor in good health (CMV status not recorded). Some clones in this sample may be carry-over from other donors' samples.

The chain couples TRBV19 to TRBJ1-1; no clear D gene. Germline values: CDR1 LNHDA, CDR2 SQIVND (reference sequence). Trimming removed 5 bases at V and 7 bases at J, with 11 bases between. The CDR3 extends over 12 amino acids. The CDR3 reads CASSAGWIEAFF. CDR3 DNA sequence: TGTGCCAGTAGTGCCGGGTGGATTGAAGCTTTCTTT.

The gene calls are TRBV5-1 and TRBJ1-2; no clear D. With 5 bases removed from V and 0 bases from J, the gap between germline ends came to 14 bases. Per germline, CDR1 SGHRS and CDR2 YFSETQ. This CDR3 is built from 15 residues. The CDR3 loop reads CASRGGPDTNYGYTF. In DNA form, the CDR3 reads TGCGCCAGCAGGGGAGGGCCCGACACTAACTATGGCTACACCTTC.

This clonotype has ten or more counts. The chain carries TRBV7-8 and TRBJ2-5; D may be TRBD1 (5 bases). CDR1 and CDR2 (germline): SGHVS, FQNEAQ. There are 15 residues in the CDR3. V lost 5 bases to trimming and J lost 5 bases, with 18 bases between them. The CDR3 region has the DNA TGTGCCAGCAGCCCGAGCGACAGATCGGATGAGACCCAGTACTTC. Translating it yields CASSPSDRSDETQYF.

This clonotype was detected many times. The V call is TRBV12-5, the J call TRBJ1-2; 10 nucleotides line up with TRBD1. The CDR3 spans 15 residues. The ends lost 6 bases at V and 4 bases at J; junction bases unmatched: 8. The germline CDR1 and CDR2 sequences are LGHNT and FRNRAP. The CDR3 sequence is CASGPWGDRGYGYTF. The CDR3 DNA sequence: TGTGCTAGTGGCCCTTGGGGGGACAGGGGCTATGGCTACACCTTC.

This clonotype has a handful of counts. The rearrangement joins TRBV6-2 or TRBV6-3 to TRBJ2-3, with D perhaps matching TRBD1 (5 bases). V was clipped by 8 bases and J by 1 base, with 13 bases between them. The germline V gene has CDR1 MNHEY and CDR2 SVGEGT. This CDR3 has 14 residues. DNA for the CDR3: TGTGCCAGCGAAGGGGTTGGAGGCACAGATACGCAGTATTTT. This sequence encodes CASEGVGGTDTQYF.

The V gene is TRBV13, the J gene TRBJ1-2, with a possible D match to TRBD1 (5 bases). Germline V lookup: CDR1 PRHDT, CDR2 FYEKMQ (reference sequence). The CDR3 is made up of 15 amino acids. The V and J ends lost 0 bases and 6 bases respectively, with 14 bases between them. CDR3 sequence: CASSLGGLKRNGYTF. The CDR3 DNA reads TGTGCCAGCAGCTTAGGGGGGCTAAAAAGGAATGGCTACACCTTC.

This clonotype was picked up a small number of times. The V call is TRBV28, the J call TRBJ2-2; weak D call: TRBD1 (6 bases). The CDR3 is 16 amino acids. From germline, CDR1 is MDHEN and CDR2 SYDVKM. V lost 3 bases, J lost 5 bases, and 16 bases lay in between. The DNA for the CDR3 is TGTGCCAGCAGTTTGTCAGGGGTCAGTGTAACCGGGGAGCTGTTTTTT. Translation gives CASSLSGVSVTGELFF.

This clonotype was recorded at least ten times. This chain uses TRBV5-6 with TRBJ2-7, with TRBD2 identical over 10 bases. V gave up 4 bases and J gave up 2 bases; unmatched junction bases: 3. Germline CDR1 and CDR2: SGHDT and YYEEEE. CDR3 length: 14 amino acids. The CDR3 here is CASSRGTSAYEQYF. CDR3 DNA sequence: TGTGCCAGCAGCAGGGGGACTAGCGCCTACGAGCAGTACTTC.

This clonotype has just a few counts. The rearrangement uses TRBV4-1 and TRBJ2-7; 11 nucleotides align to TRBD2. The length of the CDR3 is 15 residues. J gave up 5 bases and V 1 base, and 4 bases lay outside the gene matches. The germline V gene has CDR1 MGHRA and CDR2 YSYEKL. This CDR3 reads CASSQVAGGLNEQYF. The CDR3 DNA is TGCGCCAGCAGCCAAGTAGCGGGGGGGCTTAACGAGCAGTACTTC.

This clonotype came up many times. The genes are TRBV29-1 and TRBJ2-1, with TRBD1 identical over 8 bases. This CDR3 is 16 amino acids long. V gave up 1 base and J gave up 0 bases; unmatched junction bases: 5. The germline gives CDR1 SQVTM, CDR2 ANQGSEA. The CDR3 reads CSVEAPDRGSYNEQFF. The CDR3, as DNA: TGCAGCGTTGAAGCCCCCGACAGGGGCTCCTACAATGAGCAGTTCTTC.

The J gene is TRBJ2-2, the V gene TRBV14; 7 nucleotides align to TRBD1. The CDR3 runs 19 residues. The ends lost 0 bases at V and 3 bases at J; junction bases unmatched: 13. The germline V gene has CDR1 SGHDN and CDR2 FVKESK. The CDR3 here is CASSQDLPGQLGDTGELFF. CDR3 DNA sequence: TGTGCCAGCAGCCAAGATCTACCGGGACAGCTAGGGGACACCGGGGAGCTGTTTTTT.

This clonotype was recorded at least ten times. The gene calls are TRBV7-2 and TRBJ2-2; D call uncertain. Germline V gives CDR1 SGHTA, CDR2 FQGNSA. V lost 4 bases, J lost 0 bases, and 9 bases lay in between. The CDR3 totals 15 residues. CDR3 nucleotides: TGTGCCAGCAGCTGGCGACAACCGAACACCGGGGAGCTGTTTTTT. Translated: CASSWRQPNTGELFF.

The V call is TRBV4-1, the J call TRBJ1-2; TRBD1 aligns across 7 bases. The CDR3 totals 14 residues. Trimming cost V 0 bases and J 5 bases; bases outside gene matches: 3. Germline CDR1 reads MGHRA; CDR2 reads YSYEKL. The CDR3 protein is CASSQEAGGYGYTF. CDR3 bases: TGCGCCAGCAGCCAAGAAGCAGGGGGTTATGGCTACACCTTC.

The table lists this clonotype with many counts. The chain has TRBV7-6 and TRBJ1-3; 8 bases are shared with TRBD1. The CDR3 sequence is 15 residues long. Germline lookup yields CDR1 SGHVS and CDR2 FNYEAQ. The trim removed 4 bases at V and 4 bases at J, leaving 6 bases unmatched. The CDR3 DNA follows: TGTGCCAGCAGCTCAACCCGGGACAGGGGAAACACCATATATTTT. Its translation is CASSSTRDRGNTIYF.

CDR3 DNA: TGTGCCAGCAGTTCGGGACAGGGTAATCAGCCCCAGCATTTT. Translating gives CASSSGQGNQPQHF. This sequence joins TRBV28 and TRBJ1-5; 9 nucleotides match TRBD1. The CDR3 is 14 amino acids. V lost 4 bases and J lost 4; bases outside the gene matches: 2. Germline V gene sequence: CDR1 MDHEN, CDR2 SYDVKM.

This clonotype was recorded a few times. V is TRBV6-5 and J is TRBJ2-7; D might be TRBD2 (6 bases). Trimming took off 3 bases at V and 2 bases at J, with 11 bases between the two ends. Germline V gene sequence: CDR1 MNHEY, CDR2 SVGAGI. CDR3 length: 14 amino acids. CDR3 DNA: TGTGCCAGCAGTTATGGGTCGGGAGCCTACGAGCAGTACTTC. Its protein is CASSYGSGAYEQYF.

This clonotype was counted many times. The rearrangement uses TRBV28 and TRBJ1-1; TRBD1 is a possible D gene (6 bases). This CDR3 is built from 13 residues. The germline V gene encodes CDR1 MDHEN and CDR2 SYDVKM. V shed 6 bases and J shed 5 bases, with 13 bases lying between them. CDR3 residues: CASSLGGATEAFF. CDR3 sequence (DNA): TGTGCCAGCAGCTTAGGGGGGGCTACTGAAGCTTTCTTT.

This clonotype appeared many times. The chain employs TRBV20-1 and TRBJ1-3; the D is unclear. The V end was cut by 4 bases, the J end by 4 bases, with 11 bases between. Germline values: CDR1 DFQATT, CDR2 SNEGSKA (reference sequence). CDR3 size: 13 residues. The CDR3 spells CSATVLGGNTIYF. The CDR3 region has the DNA TGCAGTGCTACAGTACTAGGGGGAAACACCATATATTTT.

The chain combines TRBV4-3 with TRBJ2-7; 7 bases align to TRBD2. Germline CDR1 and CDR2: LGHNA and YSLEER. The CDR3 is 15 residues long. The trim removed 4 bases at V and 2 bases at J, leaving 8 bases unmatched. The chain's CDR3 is CASSRGEGAPYEQYF. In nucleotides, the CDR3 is TGCGCCAGCAGCCGAGGGGAGGGAGCCCCCTACGAGCAGTACTTC.

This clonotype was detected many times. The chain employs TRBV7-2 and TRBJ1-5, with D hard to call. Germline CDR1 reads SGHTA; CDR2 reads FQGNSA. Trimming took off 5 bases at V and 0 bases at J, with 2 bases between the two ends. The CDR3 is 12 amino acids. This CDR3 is CASSHSNQPQHF. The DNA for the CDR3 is TGTGCCAGCAGCCATAGCAATCAGCCCCAGCATTTT.

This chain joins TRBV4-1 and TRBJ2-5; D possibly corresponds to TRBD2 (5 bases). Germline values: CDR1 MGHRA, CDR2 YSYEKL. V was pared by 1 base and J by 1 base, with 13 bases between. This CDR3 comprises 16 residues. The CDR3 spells CASSQVAGSIQETQYF. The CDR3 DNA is TGCGCCAGCAGCCAAGTCGCGGGCTCCATCCAAGAGACCCAGTACTTC.

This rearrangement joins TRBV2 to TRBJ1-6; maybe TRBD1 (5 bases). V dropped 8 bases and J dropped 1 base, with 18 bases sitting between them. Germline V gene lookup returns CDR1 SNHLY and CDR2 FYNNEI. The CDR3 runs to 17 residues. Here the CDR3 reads CASRPTGVQSYNSPLHF. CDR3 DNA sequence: TGTGCCAGCCGTCCTACAGGCGTTCAATCCTATAATTCACCCCTCCACTTT.

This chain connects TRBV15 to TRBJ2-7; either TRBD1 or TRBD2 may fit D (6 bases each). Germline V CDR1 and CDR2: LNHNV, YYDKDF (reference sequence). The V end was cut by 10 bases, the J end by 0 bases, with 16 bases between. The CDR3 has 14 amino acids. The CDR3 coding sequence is TGTGCCATCAGAGAATCGGGGGCCTCCTACGAGCAGTACTTC. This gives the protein CAIRESGASYEQYF.

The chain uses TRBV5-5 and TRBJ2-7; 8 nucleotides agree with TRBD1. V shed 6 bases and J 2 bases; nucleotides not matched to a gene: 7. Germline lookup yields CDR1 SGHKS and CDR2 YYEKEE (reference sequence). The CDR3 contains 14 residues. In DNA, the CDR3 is TGTGCCAGCACCCCGGCACAGGGGGCCTACGAGCAGTACTTC. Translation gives CASTPAQGAYEQYF.